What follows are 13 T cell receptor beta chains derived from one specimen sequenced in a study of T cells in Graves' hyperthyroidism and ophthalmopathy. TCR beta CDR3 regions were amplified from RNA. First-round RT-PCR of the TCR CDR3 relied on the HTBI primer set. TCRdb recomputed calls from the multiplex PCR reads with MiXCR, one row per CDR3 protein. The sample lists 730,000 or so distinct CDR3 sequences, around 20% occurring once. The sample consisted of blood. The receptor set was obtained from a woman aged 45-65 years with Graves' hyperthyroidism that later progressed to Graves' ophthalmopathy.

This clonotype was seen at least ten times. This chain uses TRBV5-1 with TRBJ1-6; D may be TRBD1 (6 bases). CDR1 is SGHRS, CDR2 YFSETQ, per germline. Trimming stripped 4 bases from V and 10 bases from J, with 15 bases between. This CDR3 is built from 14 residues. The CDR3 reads CASSERTEGSPLHF. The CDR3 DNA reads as TGCGCCAGCAGCGAGAGGACAGAGGGGTCACCCCTCCACTTT.

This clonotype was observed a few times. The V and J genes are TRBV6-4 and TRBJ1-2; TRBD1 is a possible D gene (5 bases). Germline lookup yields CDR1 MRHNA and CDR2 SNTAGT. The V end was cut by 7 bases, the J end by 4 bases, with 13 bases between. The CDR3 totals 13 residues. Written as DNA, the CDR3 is TGTGCCAGCAAGATAGGGGAGGTCTATGGCTACACCTTC. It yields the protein CASKIGEVYGYTF.

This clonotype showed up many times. The CDR3 region has the DNA TGCAGTGCTAGAGATTGGCGGGGCACCAACCAAGAGACCCAGTACTTC. This encodes CSARDWRGTNQETQYF. This sequence joins TRBV20-1 and TRBJ2-5; possibly TRBD2 for D (6 bases). This CDR3 has 16 amino acids. Trimming took 0 bases from V and 0 from J, leaving 14 bases between them. CDR1 and CDR2 from the germline V gene are DFQATT and SNEGSKA (reference sequence).

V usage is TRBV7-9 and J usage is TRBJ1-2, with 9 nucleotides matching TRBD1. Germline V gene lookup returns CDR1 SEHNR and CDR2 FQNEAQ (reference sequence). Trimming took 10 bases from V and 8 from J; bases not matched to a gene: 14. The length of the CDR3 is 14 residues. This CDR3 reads CATDPRQGERGYTF. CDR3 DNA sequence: TGTGCCACTGATCCAAGACAGGGGGAAAGGGGCTACACCTTC.

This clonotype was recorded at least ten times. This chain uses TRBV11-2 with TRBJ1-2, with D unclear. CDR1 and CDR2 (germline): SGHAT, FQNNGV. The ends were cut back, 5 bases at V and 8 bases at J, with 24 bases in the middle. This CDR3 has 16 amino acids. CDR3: CASSNENNRALRGYTF. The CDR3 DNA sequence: TGTGCCAGCAGCAATGAAAATAACCGGGCCCTACGGGGCTACACCTTC.

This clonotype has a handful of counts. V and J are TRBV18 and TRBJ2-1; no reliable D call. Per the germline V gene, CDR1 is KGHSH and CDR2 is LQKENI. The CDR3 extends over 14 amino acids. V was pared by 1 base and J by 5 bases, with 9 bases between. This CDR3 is CASSPLGVNNEQFF. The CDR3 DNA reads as TGTGCCAGCTCACCACTGGGTGTGAACAATGAGCAGTTCTTC. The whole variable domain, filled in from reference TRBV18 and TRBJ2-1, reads NAGVMQNPRHLVRRRGQEARLRCSPMKGHSHVYWYRQLPEEGLKFMVYLQKENIIDESGMPKERFSAEFPKEGPSILRIQQVVRGDSAAYFCASSPLGVNNEQFFGPGTRLTVL.

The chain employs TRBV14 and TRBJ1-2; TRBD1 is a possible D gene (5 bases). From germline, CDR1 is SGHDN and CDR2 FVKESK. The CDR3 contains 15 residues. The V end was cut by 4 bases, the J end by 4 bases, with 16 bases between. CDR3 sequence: CASSLGDGVFYGYTF. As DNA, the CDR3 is TGTGCCAGCAGCCTGGGGGACGGAGTATTCTATGGCTACACCTTC.

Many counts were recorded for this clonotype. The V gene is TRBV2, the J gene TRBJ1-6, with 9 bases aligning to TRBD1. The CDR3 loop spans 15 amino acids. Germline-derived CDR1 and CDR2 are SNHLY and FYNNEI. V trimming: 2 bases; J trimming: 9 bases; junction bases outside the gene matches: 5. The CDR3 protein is CASSESGQGFSPLHF. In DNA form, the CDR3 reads TGTGCCAGCAGTGAATCTGGACAGGGGTTTTCACCCCTCCACTTT.

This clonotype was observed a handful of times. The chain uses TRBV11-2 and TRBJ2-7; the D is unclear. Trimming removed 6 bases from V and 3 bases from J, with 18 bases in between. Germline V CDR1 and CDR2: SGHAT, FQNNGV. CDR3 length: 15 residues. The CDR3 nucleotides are TGTGCCAGCAGTCCATTCATACCTTTAGACTACGAGCAGTACTTC. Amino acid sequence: CASSPFIPLDYEQYF.

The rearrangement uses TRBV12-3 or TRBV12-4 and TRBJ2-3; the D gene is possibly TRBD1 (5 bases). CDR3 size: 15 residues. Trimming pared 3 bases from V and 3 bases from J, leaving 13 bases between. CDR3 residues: CASSFRQILTDTQYF. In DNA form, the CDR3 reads TGTGCCAGCAGTTTCCGACAGATACTAACAGATACGCAGTATTTT.

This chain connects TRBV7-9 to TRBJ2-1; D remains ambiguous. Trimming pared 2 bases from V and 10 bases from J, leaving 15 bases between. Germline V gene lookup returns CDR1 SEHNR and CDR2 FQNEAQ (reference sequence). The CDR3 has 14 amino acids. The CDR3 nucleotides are TGTGCCAGCAGCTTACCGGCTGGGTCGATGGAGCAGTTCTTC. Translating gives CASSLPAGSMEQFF. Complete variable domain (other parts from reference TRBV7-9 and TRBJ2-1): DTGVSQNPRHKITKRGQNVTFRCDPISEHNRLYWYRQTLGQGPEFLTYFQNEAQLEKSRLLSDRFSAERPKGSFSTLEIQRTEQGDSAMYLCASSLPAGSMEQFFGPGTRLTVL.

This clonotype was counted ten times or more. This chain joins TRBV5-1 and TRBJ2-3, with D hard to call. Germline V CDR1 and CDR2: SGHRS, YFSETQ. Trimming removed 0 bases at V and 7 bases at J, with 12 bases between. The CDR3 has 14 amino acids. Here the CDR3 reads CASSLEAGRHTQYF. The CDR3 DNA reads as TGCGCCAGCAGCTTGGAGGCAGGCAGGCATACGCAGTATTTT.

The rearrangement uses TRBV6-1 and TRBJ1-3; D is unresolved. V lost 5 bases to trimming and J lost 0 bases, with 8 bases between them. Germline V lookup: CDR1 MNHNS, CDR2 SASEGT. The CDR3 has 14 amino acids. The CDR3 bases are TGTGCCAGCAGTTACCTCTACTCTGGAAACACCATATATTTT. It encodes CASSYLYSGNTIYF.